One sample yielded the 9 T cell receptor beta chains listed below, sequenced in a study of T cells in Graves' hyperthyroidism and ophthalmopathy. TCR beta CDR3 regions were amplified from RNA. Carried out on the TCR CDR3, a first-round RT-PCR used the HTBI primer set. MiXCR was run by TCRdb on the multiplex PCR reads, yielding one entry per CDR3 protein. There are 530,000 or so distinct CDR3 sequences in the sample; roughly a sixth occur only once, and 15% to 20% lies in the top ten. What was sequenced was blood. The receptor source for this set is a woman between 18 and 29 years old with Graves' ophthalmopathy.

The rearrangement joins TRBV4-3 to TRBJ2-7; D unclear. The germline V and J ends were trimmed by 0 bases and 1 base, with 13 bases remaining between them. The CDR3 has 16 residues. Germline V gene lookup returns CDR1 LGHNA and CDR2 YSLEER. The CDR3 DNA sequence: TGCGCCAGCAGCCAAGAATGGCGAGCCACTTCCTACGAGCAGTACTTC. Translated: CASSQEWRATSYEQYF.

The genes are TRBV27 and TRBJ2-2, with 7 bases identical to TRBD1. Trimming at V came to 3 bases and at J to 6 bases, leaving 13 bases not matched to a gene. The CDR3 extends over 17 amino acids. Germline V gives CDR1 MNHEY, CDR2 SMNVEV (reference sequence). This chain's CDR3 is CASSLLPGDSWSGELFF. CDR3 DNA sequence: TGTGCCAGCAGTTTGCTCCCTGGGGACAGTTGGTCCGGGGAGCTGTTTTTT.

This clonotype was found once. The genes are TRBV20-1 and TRBJ1-2, with 12 bases lining up with TRBD1. The trim removed 0 bases at V and 7 bases at J, leaving 6 bases unmatched. The CDR3 has 15 residues. Germline V gives CDR1 DFQATT, CDR2 SNEGSKA (reference sequence). This CDR3 is CSARDRDRGPGGYTF. CDR3 sequence (DNA): TGCAGTGCTAGAGATCGGGACAGGGGGCCCGGTGGCTACACCTTC.

This clonotype was counted many times. The chain uses TRBV30 and TRBJ2-2; 7 nucleotides align to TRBD2. The V and J ends lost 0 bases and 9 bases, in that order; junction bases with no gene match: 7. The germline gives CDR1 GTSNPN, CDR2 SVGIG (reference sequence). CDR3 length equals 14 residues. The CDR3 region is CAWSVREGYRELFF. The CDR3 coding sequence is TGTGCCTGGAGTGTGAGGGAGGGTTACCGGGAGCTGTTTTTT.

The CDR3 DNA reads as TGTGCCAGTAGTATAATCGGACCGAGAAACTATGGCTACACCTTC. This sequence encodes CASSIIGPRNYGYTF. The chain links TRBV19 to TRBJ1-2; no definite D call. Germline V gives CDR1 LNHDA, CDR2 SQIVND (reference sequence). The CDR3 has 15 amino acids. The V and J ends lost 2 bases and 2 bases respectively, with 12 bases between them.

This clonotype was counted at least ten times. J is TRBJ1-1 and V is TRBV4-2, with D maybe TRBD1 (5 bases). Germline-derived CDR1 and CDR2 are LGHNA and YNFKEQ. The CDR3 loop spans 15 amino acids. Deletions cut 3 bases from V and 4 bases from J, with 15 bases between. The CDR3 coding sequence is TGTGCCAGCAGCCATATAAGTGGGGGAGGCACTGAAGCTTTCTTT. Translation gives CASSHISGGGTEAFF.

There are many counts of this clonotype. The chain uses TRBV5-1 and TRBJ1-5, with D possibly matching TRBD1 (5 bases). The CDR3 sequence is 13 residues long. The V gene's germline CDR1 is SGHRS and CDR2 YFSETQ. The V end lost 4 bases, the J end lost 5 bases, and 10 bases lay between the germline ends. In DNA, the CDR3 is TGCGCCAGCAGCCTAGGGGTTGATCAGCCCCAGCATTTT. This gives the protein CASSLGVDQPQHF.

V gene TRBV5-8 combines with J gene TRBJ1-1; the D gene is possibly TRBD1 (5 bases). The CDR3 loop spans 15 amino acids. Germline loops: CDR1 SGHTS, CDR2 YDEGEE. Between the trimmed V and J ends, which lost 4 bases and 5 bases, there was a span of 18 bases. The CDR3 spells CASSRGDGMRTEAFF. The CDR3 DNA is TGTGCCAGCAGCAGAGGGGACGGGATGAGAACTGAAGCTTTCTTT.

The rearrangement uses TRBV27 and TRBJ1-5; TRBD1 matches 8 bases. Germline V lookup: CDR1 MNHEY, CDR2 SMNVEV (reference sequence). With 6 bases clipped from V and 6 bases from J, the junction kept 7 bases outside the gene matches. CDR3 size: 14 residues. The CDR3: CASRPTGGGQPQHF. For the CDR3, the DNA is TGTGCCAGCAGACCAACAGGGGGGGGTCAGCCCCAGCATTTT.